Sequencing of this T cell receptor (beta chain) was carried out in a study of shared clonotypes between healthy human individuals. Study outcomes and limitations: Clonotype sharing across donors was expected to vary with sequencing depth.

Each cell subset's genomic DNA was divided evenly among several immunoSEQ plates. TCRdb keeps only in-frame clones here, not all; method: immunoSEQ multiplex PCR. The table includes approximately 640,000 clones, less than 95% detected once. In regard to this clone: Its antigen is still unknown.

Everyone who donated was a Caucasian adult who lived in Nashville, Tennessee. The sequence derives from a young man in good health. Some clones in this sample may be carry-over from other donors' samples. Sample: memory CD8+ T cells from PBMCs. The subset: CD45RO+ cells pooled with CCR7-negative TemRA cells.

For the CDR3, the DNA is TGTGCCAGCAGCTTGACTAGGTCCTACGAGCAGTACTTC. This sequence encodes CASSLTRSYEQYF. The genes are TRBV11-2 and TRBJ2-7, with D tentatively TRBD2 (6 bases). The CDR3 length is 13 residues. Germline loops: CDR1 SGHAT, CDR2 FQNNGV. Trimming shortened V by 3 bases and J by 1 base, and 7 bases separated the two germline ends.